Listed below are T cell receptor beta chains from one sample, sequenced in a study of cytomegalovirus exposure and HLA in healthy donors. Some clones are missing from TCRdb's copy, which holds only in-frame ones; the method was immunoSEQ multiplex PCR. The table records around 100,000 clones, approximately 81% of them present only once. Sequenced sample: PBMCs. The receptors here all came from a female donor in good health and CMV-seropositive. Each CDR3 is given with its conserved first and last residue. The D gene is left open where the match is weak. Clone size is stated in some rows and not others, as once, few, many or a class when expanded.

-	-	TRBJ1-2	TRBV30	TGTGCCTGGAGTGTACCTGGGACACGATTCCCTCGGTGGGGCTACACCTTC	CAWSVPGTRFPRWGYTF
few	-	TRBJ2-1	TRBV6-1	TGTGCCAGCAGTGCCATGGGGAGCTCCTACAATGAGCAGTTCTTC	CASSAMGSSYNEQFF
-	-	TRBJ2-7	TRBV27	TGTGCCAGCAGACCCGAACAGTCCTACGAGCAGTACTTC	CASRPEQSYEQYF
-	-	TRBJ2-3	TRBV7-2	TGTGCCAGCAGAACTCCCGCCGGGGAGAGCACAGATACGCAGTATTTT	CASRTPAGESTDTQYF
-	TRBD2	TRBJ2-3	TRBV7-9	TGTGCCAGCAGCTTATTGGGGGCTAGCGGGAGAATTGATACGCAGTATTTT	CASSLLGASGRIDTQYF
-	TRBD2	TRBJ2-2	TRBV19	TGTGCCAGTAGGACCTCTAGCGGGAGGGCCCTCATCGGGGAGCTGTTTTTT	CASRTSSGRALIGELFF
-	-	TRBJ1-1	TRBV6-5	TGTGCCAGCAGTTACAGGCTGGGCATGAACACTGAAGCTTTCTTT	CASSYRLGMNTEAFF
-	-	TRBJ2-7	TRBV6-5	TGTGCCAGCAGGGGCCGGGACAACCCCTACGAGCAGTACTTC	CASRGRDNPYEQYF
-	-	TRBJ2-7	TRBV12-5	TGTGCTAGTGGTTTGGTATCGGGGTACGAGCAGTACTTC	CASGLVSGYEQYF
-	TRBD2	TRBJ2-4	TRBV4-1	TGCGCCAGCAGCTCCCGGACTAGCAAAAACATTCAGTACTTC	CASSSRTSKNIQYF
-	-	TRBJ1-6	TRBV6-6	TGTGCCAGCAGTTACGGCAGGAGGTCCTATAATTCACCCCTCCACTTT	CASSYGRRSYNSPLHF
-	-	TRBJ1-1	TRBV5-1	TGCGCCAGCAGCTTGGGACAGACGAACACTGAAGCTTTCTTT	CASSLGQTNTEAFF
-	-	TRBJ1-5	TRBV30	TGTGCCTGGAACGAACAGGGATTAGGACAGCCCCAGCATTTT	CAWNEQGLGQPQHF
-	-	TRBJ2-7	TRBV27	TGTGCCAGCAGTTTATCAACGGGTGTCCCCTACGAGCAGTACTTC	CASSLSTGVPYEQYF
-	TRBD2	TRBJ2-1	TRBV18	TGTGCCAGCTCACCCTATAGCGGGATGATATGGGACAATGAGCAGTTCTTC	CASSPYSGMIWDNEQFF
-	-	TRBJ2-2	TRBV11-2	TGTGCCAGCAGCTTAGGGGACACGAACACCGGGGAGCTGTTTTTT	CASSLGDTNTGELFF
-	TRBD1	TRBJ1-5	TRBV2	TGTGCCAGCAGTCGGGACAGGGGAGTCGATCAGCCCCAGCATTTT	CASSRDRGVDQPQHF
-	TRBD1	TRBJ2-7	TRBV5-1	TGCGCCAGCAGCTTAGGTGGTCGGGACAGGAGCGACGAGCAGTACTTC	CASSLGGRDRSDEQYF
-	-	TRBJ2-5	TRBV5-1	TGCGCCAGCAGCTTGGTCGGTCAGGGAGGGACCCAGTACTTC	CASSLVGQGGTQYF
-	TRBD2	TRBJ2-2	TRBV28	TGTGCCAGCAGTTTTCCCGGCGGGGGTATAGGGGAGCTGTTTTTT	CASSFPGGGIGELFF
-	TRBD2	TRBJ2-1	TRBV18	TGTGCCAGCTCAGCCCGGACTAGTATATCGGTCAATGAGCAGTTCTTC	CASSARTSISVNEQFF
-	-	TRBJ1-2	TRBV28	TGTGCCAGCAGTTTATTAACTACCCGGGACTATGGCTACACCTTC	CASSLLTTRDYGYTF
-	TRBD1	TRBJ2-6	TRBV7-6	TGTGCCAGCAGCTTATTGGACAGGGGAGTTGTGGCTGGGGCCAACGTCCTGACTTTC	CASSLLDRGVVAGANVLTF
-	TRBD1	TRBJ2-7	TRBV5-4	TGTGCCAGCAGTTCCGTGGACAGGGGGCCTCCCTACGAGCAGTACTTC	CASSSVDRGPPYEQYF
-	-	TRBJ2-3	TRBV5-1	TGCGCCAGCAGGATAGGGGAAAGAGATACGCAGTATTTT	CASRIGERDTQYF
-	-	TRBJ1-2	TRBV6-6	TGTGCCAGCAGGACCGAGGGGGGGGGCTACACCTTC	CASRTEGGGYTF
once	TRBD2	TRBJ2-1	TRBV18	TGTGCCAGCTCACCTCCCCTAGCGGGAGGCTACAATGAGCAGTTCTTC	CASSPPLAGGYNEQFF
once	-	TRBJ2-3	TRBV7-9	TGTGCCAGCAGCACCCGGACTGCCCCAAACACAGATACGCAGTATTTT	CASSTRTAPNTDTQYF
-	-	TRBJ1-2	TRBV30	TGTGCCTGGAGTGTGTTCCCGTTCTATGGCTACACCTTC	CAWSVFPFYGYTF
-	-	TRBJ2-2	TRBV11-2	TGTGCCAGCAGCTCCTACAGGGTAGGGGGGGAGCTGTTTTTT	CASSSYRVGGELFF
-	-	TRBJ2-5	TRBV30	TGTGCCCGACAAACGGGGGGCGGGGAGACCCAGTACTTC	CARQTGGGETQYF
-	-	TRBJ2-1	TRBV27	TGTGCCAGCAGTTTATCGAGAGTACAGGGTGAGATGGACAATGAGCAGTTCTTC	CASSLSRVQGEMDNEQFF
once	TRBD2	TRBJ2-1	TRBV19	TGTGCCAGTAAAAACCAACGGGAGGTCGTACATGAGCAGTTCTTC	CASKNQREVVHEQFF
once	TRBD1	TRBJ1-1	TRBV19	TGTGCCAGTAGTGCCGACAGGGTGGGCACTGAAGCTTTCTTT	CASSADRVGTEAFF
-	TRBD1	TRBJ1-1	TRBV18	TGTGCCAGCTCACTCGACAGGGGGCACACTGAAGCTTTCTTT	CASSLDRGHTEAFF
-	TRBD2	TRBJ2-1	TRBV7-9	TGTGCCAGCAGCAAGAGGGGGGTCGGGACTAGCGGGAATGAGCAGTTCTTC	CASSKRGVGTSGNEQFF
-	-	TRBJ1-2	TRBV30	TGTGCCTGGTGGGCGACAAGATCGGGAGGCTACACCTTC	CAWWATRSGGYTF
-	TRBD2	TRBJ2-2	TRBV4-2	TGTGCCAGCAGCCGTGCGGGAGGCACCGGGGAGCTGTTTTTT	CASSRAGGTGELFF
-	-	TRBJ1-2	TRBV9	TGTGCCAGCAGCGTAGTCCCGGTAGATGGCTACACCTTC	CASSVVPVDGYTF
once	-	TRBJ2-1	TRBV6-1	TGTGCCAGCAGTGTGCGGAGGGCGGGTGAGCAGTTCTTC	CASSVRRAGEQFF
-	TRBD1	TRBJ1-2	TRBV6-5	TGTGCCAGCAGTTTGACAGGGGGTAGTTCTGGCTACACCTTC	CASSLTGGSSGYTF
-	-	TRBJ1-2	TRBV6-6	TGTGCCAGCAGTTACCGGGGAACCACTAACTATGGCTACACCTTC	CASSYRGTTNYGYTF
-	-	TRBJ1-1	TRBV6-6	TGTGCCAGTGGGCGGTGGGGCGCGAACACTGAAGCTTTCTTT	CASGRWGANTEAFF
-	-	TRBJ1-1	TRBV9	TGTGCCAGCAGCGTTGCAGTTAACACTGAAGCTTTCTTT	CASSVAVNTEAFF
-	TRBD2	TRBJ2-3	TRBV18	TGTGCCAGCTCACCCCCCCAGCGGGGGGGCTGGGATACGCAGTATTTT	CASSPPQRGGWDTQYF
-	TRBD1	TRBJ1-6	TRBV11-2	TGTGCCAGCAGCGCCTTAGGGGGCTCACCCCTCCACTTT	CASSALGGSPLHF
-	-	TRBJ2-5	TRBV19	TGTGCCAGCTCCCCGGGTTTGGAGACCCAGTACTTC	CASSPGLETQYF
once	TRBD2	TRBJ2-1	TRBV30	TGTGCCTGGAGTGCCGAGCGGGGATTTTACAATGAGCAGTTCTTC	CAWSAERGFYNEQFF
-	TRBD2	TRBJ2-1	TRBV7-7	TGTGCCAGCAGCCGACTAGCGGGGGGGGGAAATGAGCAGTTCTTC	CASSRLAGGGNEQFF
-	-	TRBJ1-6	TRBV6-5	TGTGCCAGCAAAGGGGGGGGCTCACCCCTCCACTTT	CASKGGGSPLHF
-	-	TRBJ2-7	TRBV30	TGTGCCTGGAGTGTTAACCATCTAGGGAGAAACGAGCAGTACTTC	CAWSVNHLGRNEQYF